These 20 T cell receptor beta chains were sequenced from one sample in a study of T-cell reconstitution after alpha-beta-depleted transplantation in children (dated by TCRdb to 2016 to 2017). To prepare the library, PCR was applied. TCRdb shows the sequencer as Illumina HiSeq 2500. Molecular barcoding was employed in the preparation of TCR libraries, with unique molecular identifiers being used to normalize TCRbeta repertoire quantification. Clones were called with MiXCR by TCRdb after fastp trimmed the public reads at Q25, and only in-frame beta chains were retained. Here each entry gathers all rows of one CDR3 protein and keeps the most common genes and DNA. The sample records about 640,000 distinct CDR3 sequences, roughly 15% of which are singletons. Over 0.95% of the sample rests with the top ten. The sequencing here drew on PBMCs from the stem cell graft donor, taken from the stem cell graft. These receptors originate from a human donor who donated a stem cell graft to a child with acute myeloid leukemia.

This chain connects TRBV9 to TRBJ2-3, with D unclear. The V and J ends lost 0 bases and 6 bases respectively, with 14 bases between them. The CDR3 has 15 residues. The germline V gene encodes CDR1 SGDLS and CDR2 YYNGEE. CDR3 coding DNA: TGTGCCAGCAGCGTAGGTGGTAAACAGTTGGATACGCAGTATTTT. Its protein product is CASSVGGKQLDTQYF.

The chain has TRBV4-3 and TRBJ2-7; D may be TRBD1 (6 bases). This CDR3 comprises 18 residues. The germline gives CDR1 LGHNA, CDR2 YSLEER. Trimming pared 0 bases from V and 0 bases from J, leaving 18 bases between. In DNA, the CDR3 is TGCGCCAGCAGCCAAGATAGTTTTAAGAACAGGGACTCCTACGAGCAGTACTTC. It is translated as CASSQDSFKNRDSYEQYF.

This clonotype was detected a few times. The chain combines TRBV7-2 with TRBJ1-4, with D hard to call. This CDR3 region has 15 residues. V was shortened by 1 base and J by 4 bases, with 10 bases between the two germline ends. Germline values: CDR1 SGHTA, CDR2 FQGNSA. The CDR3 DNA follows: TGTGCCAGCAGCTTAGAGTCGCCTTTTAATGAAAAACTGTTTTTT. It yields the protein CASSLESPFNEKLFF.

The chain couples TRBV7-8 to TRBJ2-7, with a possible D match to TRBD2 (6 bases). V lost 2 bases and J lost 1, with 12 bases in between. This CDR3 is built from 15 residues. Per the germline V gene, CDR1 is SGHVS and CDR2 is FQNEAQ. CDR3 DNA: TGTGCCAGCAGCTTACCGGGGGACCTGTCCTACGAGCAGTACTTC. This translates into CASSLPGDLSYEQYF.

This clonotype was counted a few times. This chain links TRBV4-1 with TRBJ1-1; D gene unclear. The length of the CDR3 is 13 residues. Germline-derived CDR1 and CDR2 are MGHRA and YSYEKL. Trimming removed 0 bases at V and 1 base at J, with 3 bases between. Here the CDR3 reads CASSQEANTEAFF. As DNA, the CDR3 is TGCGCCAGCAGCCAAGAGGCGAACACTGAAGCTTTCTTT.

This clonotype was observed a few times. In DNA, the CDR3 is TGCGCCAGCAGCCAGGCCGTCTTGGTCAGTGAGCAGTTCTTC. Its translation: CASSQAVLVSEQFF. The rearrangement joins TRBV4-1 to TRBJ2-1; D gene unclear. CDR1 MGHRA and CDR2 YSYEKL come from the germline V gene. The CDR3 sequence is 14 residues long. V shed 3 bases and J shed 9 bases, with 15 bases lying between them.

This clonotype was recorded at least ten times. The chain couples TRBV7-9 to TRBJ2-3; D is unresolved. The CDR3 has 15 amino acids. Germline V CDR1 and CDR2: SEHNR, FQNEAQ (reference sequence). V gave up 5 bases and J gave up 0 bases, with 12 bases separating them. CDR3 DNA sequence: TGTGCCAGCAGCCTGCCGCGCCCTAGCACAGATACGCAGTATTTT. Residues: CASSLPRPSTDTQYF.

On this clonotype: A much larger clone is a single base away; this may be a read error. The rearrangement links TRBV5-4 to TRBJ1-6, with D possibly being TRBD1 (5 bases). CDR1 and CDR2 from the germline V gene are SGHNT and YYREEE (reference sequence). The CDR3 loop spans 19 amino acids. The CDR3 coding sequence is TGTGCCAGCCGCTTGGATGGTTGGAATGTAGGGGACTATAATTCACCCCTCCACTTT. Translated, it gives CASRLDGWNVGDYNSPLHF.

The V and J genes are TRBV11-2 and TRBJ1-4; D possibly corresponds to TRBD1 (5 bases). The CDR3 loop spans 15 amino acids. Trimming took 5 bases from V and 9 from J, leaving 19 bases between them. Germline V CDR1 and CDR2: SGHAT, FQNNGV. The CDR3 DNA reads TGTGCCAGCAGCACCCTTACGGGGGAATGGAAAAAACTGTTTTTT. Translating it yields CASSTLTGEWKKLFF.

This chain uses TRBV4-3 with TRBJ1-1; no clear D gene. CDR3 length: 12 residues. Trimming took off 0 bases at V and 7 bases at J, with 6 bases between the two ends. Germline CDR1 reads LGHNA; CDR2 reads YSLEER. The CDR3 nucleotides read TGCGCCAGCAGCCAAGACGTAGGTGAAGCTTTCTTT. Its protein product is CASSQDVGEAFF.

This clonotype was picked up a small number of times. CDR3 protein: CSVDPGGNTGELFF. The CDR3 DNA sequence: TGCAGCGTTGATCCGGGGGGGAACACCGGGGAGCTGTTTTTT. The chain has TRBV29-1 and TRBJ2-2; the match to TRBD2 covers 7 bases. This CDR3 comprises 14 residues. J gave up 1 base and V 3 bases, and 2 bases lay outside the gene matches. Germline V gene lookup returns CDR1 SQVTM and CDR2 ANQGSEA.

The chain employs TRBV25-1 and TRBJ2-1; D gene ambiguous. CDR3 length: 11 residues. V lost 1 base to trimming and J lost 8 bases, with 3 bases between them. Germline CDR1 and CDR2: MGHDK and SYGVNS. CDR3 nucleotide sequence: TGTGCCAGCAGTGAATGGGATGAGCAGTTCTTC. Translation gives CASSEWDEQFF.

This clonotype was counted only a few times. The chain employs TRBV6-2 or TRBV6-3 and TRBJ2-7, with 7 bases aligning to TRBD1. V was clipped by 2 bases and J by 4 bases; unmatched bases: 8. The CDR3 extends over 15 amino acids. CDR1 and CDR2 (germline): MNHEY, SVGEGT. CDR3: CASSYPGTAIYEQYF. In nucleotides, the CDR3 is TGTGCCAGCAGTTACCCTGGGACAGCGATATACGAGCAGTACTTC.

This clonotype has a count of ten or more. This rearrangement joins TRBV9 to TRBJ2-4; TRBD1 might be the D (6 bases). V lost 0 bases and J 14 bases, leaving 12 bases between the germline ends. Per germline, CDR1 SGDLS and CDR2 YYNGEE. This CDR3 comprises 12 residues. This CDR3 reads CASSVDPGVKYF. The CDR3 region has the DNA TGTGCCAGCAGCGTAGACCCAGGGGTGAAGTACTTC.

This clonotype was picked up a small number of times. The rearrangement uses TRBV12-3 or TRBV12-4 and TRBJ2-7; 11 bases are shared with TRBD1. The CDR3 length is 13 residues. Trimming at V came to 3 bases and at J to 6 bases, leaving 1 base not matched to a gene. The CDR3, as DNA: TGTGCCAGCAGTTTGGACAGGGGGCGCGAGCAGTACTTC. Encoded protein: CASSLDRGREQYF.

A word on this clonotype: It may be a read error: a sequence one base away is much more abundant. V usage is TRBV12-3 or TRBV12-4 and J usage is TRBJ2-1, with TRBD1 as a possible D gene (5 bases). CDR3 length: 15 amino acids. CDR3 in amino acids: CASSPMGLSYNDQFF. DNA for the CDR3: TGTGCCAGCAGCCCCATGGGGCTTTCCTACAATGACCAGTTCTTC.

This clonotype showed up many times. The V and J genes are TRBV6-1 and TRBJ1-2, with 10 bases identical to TRBD1. CDR1 is MNHNS and CDR2 is SASEGT in the germline V gene. The CDR3 spans 16 residues. J was trimmed by 4 bases and V by 6 bases; bases with no gene match: 11. In DNA form, the CDR3 reads TGTGCCAGCAGGGAACCGGGGGACAGGGGTCCCTATGGCTACACCTTC. It translates to CASREPGDRGPYGYTF.

The chain carries TRBV19 and TRBJ1-2, with D hard to call. CDR3 length: 16 residues. V gave up 4 bases and J gave up 2 bases, with 17 bases separating them. Germline-derived CDR1 and CDR2 are LNHDA and SQIVND (reference sequence). The CDR3 reads CASSTPRRNLNYGYTF. The CDR3 bases are TGTGCCAGTAGTACGCCGCGAAGGAACCTAAACTATGGCTACACCTTC.

The J gene is TRBJ1-2, the V gene TRBV7-9, with D unresolved. Germline V lookup: CDR1 SEHNR, CDR2 FQNEAQ (reference sequence). V lost 6 bases, J lost 4 bases, and 18 bases lay in between. The CDR3 is 15 residues long. CDR3 loop: CASRRPSGLSYGYTF. The CDR3 DNA follows: TGTGCCAGCAGGCGTCCGAGTGGGCTGAGCTATGGCTACACCTTC.

This chain joins TRBV4-3 and TRBJ2-7; maybe TRBD2 (6 bases). Germline loops: CDR1 LGHNA, CDR2 YSLEER. V lost 0 bases and J 3 bases, leaving 12 bases between the germline ends. This CDR3 comprises 15 residues. CDR3 in amino acids: CASSQELRGLYEQYF. The CDR3 nucleotides read TGCGCCAGCAGCCAAGAGTTGAGGGGACTCTACGAGCAGTACTTC.